This T cell receptor (beta chain) was captured in a study of T cell repertoires in cytomegalovirus infection. The overall study: It was recently identified HLA-C-restricted and well-studied HLA-B-restricted CMV epitopes that the study used. An indication of both CMV infection and matching HLA type came from public TCR beta signatures. Whole-study findings and limits: Summed public TCR beta family frequency identified CMV carriers bearing the relevant HLA.

The CDR3 spans 15 residues. Trimming took off 6 bases at V and 1 base at J, with 13 bases between the two ends. This clonotype has just a few counts. The antigen is unknown. TCRdb re-derived calls from the reads in MiXCR, one entry per CDR3 protein. The sample contains some 43,000 distinct CDR3 sequences, 20% to 25% of which appear only once. The TCR was taken from a human donor in good health (CMV status not recorded). Some clones in this sample may be carry-over from other donors' samples. The material was CD8+ T cells from cultured PBMCs, obtained from culture after CMV antigen stimulation. The chain links TRBV12-3 or TRBV12-4 to TRBJ2-4, with a weak D call TRBD2 (6 bases). This CDR3 is CASRPEGGAKNIQYF. The DNA for the CDR3 is TGTGCCAGCAGACCCGAAGGAGGGGCCAAAAACATTCAGTACTTC.